This T cell receptor beta chain came from a study of T-cell memory formation after mild COVID-19. In this sample, this clonotype turned up a few times. The germline V and J ends were trimmed by 7 bases and 8 bases, with 20 bases remaining between them. Germline assignment: CDR1 SQVTM and CDR2 ANQGSEA. There are 13 residues in the CDR3. Each CDR3 protein is one row after TCRdb ran MiXCR on the 5' RACE reads. The data hold 350,000 to 500,000 distinct CDR3 sequences, with 15% to 25% observed a single time. Sequencing was done on a sample of PBMCs or a T cell subset sorted from them (not recorded which). The clonotype was recovered from an adult woman who had mild COVID-19 (a few samples of this study predate the infection). Cell type and time point are not known. The chain links TRBV29-1 to TRBJ1-2; possible D gene TRBD1, 6 bases. The CDR3 coding sequence is TGCAGCGCCCTAGGGGGGGGGGCTCAGGGCTACACCTTC. It is translated as CSALGGGAQGYTF.